The 16 T cell receptor beta chains in this list originate from one sample, sequenced in a study of shared clonotypes between healthy human individuals. CD45RO-negative CD8 cells positively selected for CCR7 made up the naive population, which excluded terminally differentiated effector memory CD45RA+ cells. Libraries were prepared by immunoSEQ multiplex PCR; TCRdb keeps only in-frame clonotypes and omits some of them. There are roughly 2.1 million clones in the sample; about 93% occur only once, and roughly 1.7% lies in the top ten. The sequencing input was naive CD8+ T cells from PBMCs. These receptors all come from a man between 18 and 29 years old in good health. Some clones in this sample may be carry-over from other donors' samples.

This chain links TRBV7-8 with TRBJ1-1; D is undetermined. The CDR3 totals 15 residues. The germline gives CDR1 SGHVS, CDR2 FQNEAQ. Trimming stripped 1 base from V and 1 base from J, with 10 bases between. The CDR3 reads CASSLGGRWNTEAFF. The DNA for the CDR3 is TGTGCCAGCAGCTTAGGAGGACGGTGGAACACTGAAGCTTTCTTT.

The chain has TRBV11-3 and TRBJ2-2, with D perhaps matching TRBD1 (5 bases). The CDR3 has 17 amino acids. Trimming took 1 base from V and 0 from J, leaving 12 bases between them. Germline V gene data show CDR1 as SGHNT and CDR2 as YENEEA. The CDR3 loop is CASSLVYRSTNTGELFF. CDR3 nucleotides: TGTGCCAGCAGCTTAGTATACAGGTCTACGAACACCGGGGAGCTGTTTTTT.

The chain combines TRBV10-3 with TRBJ2-3, with D unresolved. V lost 3 bases and J 0 bases, leaving 16 bases between the germline ends. Germline-derived CDR1 and CDR2 are ENHRY and SYGVKD. The CDR3 is made up of 17 amino acids. CDR3 sequence: CAISERAGGASTDTQYF. The CDR3 coding sequence is TGTGCCATCAGTGAACGGGCCGGCGGAGCGAGCACAGATACGCAGTATTTT.

This sequence joins TRBV4-1 and TRBJ1-1, with a possible D match to TRBD1 (6 bases). The germline CDR1 and CDR2 sequences are MGHRA and YSYEKL. The CDR3 spans 11 residues. Trimming took 7 bases from V and 7 from J, leaving 10 bases between them. The CDR3 DNA sequence: TGCGCCAGCACCGCAGGGGTTGAAGCTTTCTTT. This sequence encodes CASTAGVEAFF.

The V gene is TRBV27, the J gene TRBJ1-1; 7 positions agree with TRBD1. Germline CDR1 reads MNHEY; CDR2 reads SMNVEV (reference sequence). The CDR3 contains 15 residues. V shed 6 bases, J shed 1 base, and the junction held 8 bases outside the gene matches. CDR3 coding DNA: TGTGCCAGCAGCACAGGGGTTCTCCCGAACACTGAAGCTTTCTTT. This translates into CASSTGVLPNTEAFF.

This sequence joins TRBV4-2 and TRBJ2-7, with no clear D. This CDR3 is 14 amino acids long. The V gene's germline CDR1 is LGHNA and CDR2 YNFKEQ. Trimming stripped 0 bases from V and 3 bases from J, with 9 bases between. In DNA, the CDR3 is TGTGCCAGCAGCCAAGAACCCGACGGCTACGAGCAGTACTTC. It encodes CASSQEPDGYEQYF.

The rearrangement joins TRBV7-8 to TRBJ2-1, with D tentatively TRBD2 (6 bases). The CDR3 totals 14 residues. The germline gives CDR1 SGHVS, CDR2 FQNEAQ. V was trimmed by 1 base and J by 7 bases, leaving 11 bases between them. The CDR3 region has the DNA TGTGCCAGCAGCTTAGAGTCGGCGGGAAATGAGCAGTTCTTC. Protein: CASSLESAGNEQFF.

The chain has TRBV18 and TRBJ2-7; TRBD2 matches at 11 bases. CDR3 length: 15 amino acids. Germline CDR1 reads KGHSH; CDR2 reads LQKENI. V lost 0 bases to trimming and J lost 2 bases; unmatched junction nucleotides: 0. CDR3 in amino acids: CASSPPTSGAYEQYF. The CDR3 DNA follows: TGTGCCAGCTCACCACCGACTAGCGGGGCCTACGAGCAGTACTTC.

This clone was detected only once. CDR3 residues: CASSLAALGGTQYF. The CDR3 DNA is TGTGCCAGCAGCTTGGCCGCTCTGGGTGGGACCCAGTACTTC. The chain links TRBV5-6 to TRBJ2-5, with unresolved D. Trimming stripped 0 bases from V and 7 bases from J, with 13 bases between. The CDR3 loop spans 14 amino acids. Looked up from germline, CDR1 is SGHDT and CDR2 is YYEEEE.

This clone was detected once. This specimen includes other DNA sequences encoding the same CDR3. The chain couples TRBV9 to TRBJ1-3; D not certain. Germline CDR1 SGDLS, CDR2 YYNGEE. With 0 bases removed from V and 7 bases from J, the gap between germline ends came to 2 bases. The CDR3 has 11 amino acids. CDR3 nucleotides: TGTGCCAGCAGCGTAGGGAACACCATATATTTT. Its translation is CASSVGNTIYF.

CDR3 bases: TGTGCCAGCAGTGACAGGGGGCTGTATGATGAAAAACTGTTTTTT. Protein product: CASSDRGLYDEKLFF. V is TRBV2 and J is TRBJ1-4; 8 nucleotides agree with TRBD1. V lost 3 bases, J lost 6 bases, and 6 bases stayed unmatched. Germline lookup yields CDR1 SNHLY and CDR2 FYNNEI. The CDR3 runs to 15 residues.

The CDR3 reads CASSLVSGRPYEQYF. The CDR3 coding sequence is TGTGCCAGCAGCTTAGTGTCAGGCCGCCCCTACGAGCAGTACTTC. V and J are TRBV7-9 and TRBJ2-7; no clear D gene. Germline values: CDR1 SEHNR, CDR2 FQNEAQ (reference sequence). The CDR3 spans 15 residues. V lost 1 base and J lost 2, with 12 bases in between.

The V call is TRBV10-3, the J call TRBJ1-5; the D gene is possibly TRBD1 (5 bases). CDR3 size: 13 residues. Trimming removed 10 bases from V and 3 bases from J, with 13 bases in between. Germline V gene data show CDR1 as ENHRY and CDR2 as SYGVKD. This chain's CDR3 is CATGDLVNQPQHF. The DNA for the CDR3 is TGTGCCACCGGGGACCTAGTCAATCAGCCCCAGCATTTT.

The chain uses TRBV7-8 and TRBJ1-1; 7 nucleotides match TRBD1. The germline CDR1 and CDR2 sequences are SGHVS and FQNEAQ. The V gene end was trimmed by 5 bases and the J gene end by 2 bases; junction bases not matched to a gene: 5. The CDR3 extends over 14 amino acids. CDR3 bases: TGTGCCAGCAGCGCAGGGGGGATAAACACTGAAGCTTTCTTT. Its translation: CASSAGGINTEAFF.

Concerning this clone: The sample contains more than one DNA sequence encoding this CDR3. The CDR3 nucleotides are TGTGCCAGCAGTTTAGGCAGGGGCTCCTACGAGCAGTACTTC. Translated: CASSLGRGSYEQYF. This rearrangement joins TRBV27 to TRBJ2-7; D might be TRBD1 (6 bases). CDR1 MNHEY and CDR2 SMNVEV come from the germline V gene (reference sequence). CDR3 length equals 14 residues. V shed 2 bases and J shed 0 bases, with 8 bases lying between them.

V usage is TRBV19 and J usage is TRBJ2-7; no clear D gene. The ends were cut back, 6 bases at V and 2 bases at J, with 14 bases in the middle. Germline V gene lookup returns CDR1 LNHDA and CDR2 SQIVND (reference sequence). There are 14 residues in the CDR3. The CDR3 region is CASSIRASTYEQYF. CDR3 nucleotides: TGTGCCAGTAGCATCCGGGCTTCCACCTACGAGCAGTACTTC.